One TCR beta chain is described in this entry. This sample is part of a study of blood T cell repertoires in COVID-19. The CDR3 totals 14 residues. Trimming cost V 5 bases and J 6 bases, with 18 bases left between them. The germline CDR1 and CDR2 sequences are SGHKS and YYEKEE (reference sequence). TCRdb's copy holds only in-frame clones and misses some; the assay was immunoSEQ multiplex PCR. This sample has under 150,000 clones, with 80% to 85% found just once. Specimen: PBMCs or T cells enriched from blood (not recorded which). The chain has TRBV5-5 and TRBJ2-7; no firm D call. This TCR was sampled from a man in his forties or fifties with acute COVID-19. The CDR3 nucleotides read TGTGCCAGCAGTCCCGGGTCCTCAAGCCCCGAGCAGTACTTC. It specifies CASSPGSSSPEQYF.